The 30 T cell receptor beta chains below all came from one sample that was sequenced in a study of identical twins. TCRdb ran MiXCR on the 5' RACE reads and lists one entry per CDR3 protein. The data contain some 660,000 distinct CDR3 sequences, less than 10% of them singletons. These records were also assigned to another study, of yellow fever vaccine responses in identical twins.

The sample consisted of PBMCs. The receptors stem from a woman aged 18-29 years in good health.

This chain uses TRBV6-1 with TRBJ2-1; a weak D match, TRBD2 (6 bases). Trimming stripped 6 bases from V and 3 bases from J, with 12 bases between. This CDR3 comprises 14 residues. Germline V CDR1 and CDR2: MNHNS, SASEGT. CDR3 in DNA: TGTGCCAGCAGCCAGCCGGGGGTCTACAATGAGCAGTTCTTC. It is translated as CASSQPGVYNEQFF.

This clonotype was observed at least ten times. The DNA of the CDR3 is TGCGCCAGCAGCAACCCGACAGGGCTCCCTGGGGCCAACGTCCTGACTTTC. It yields the protein CASSNPTGLPGANVLTF. The gene calls are TRBV5-1 and TRBJ2-6, with TRBD1 matching 7 bases. The CDR3 covers 17 residues. The J segment lost 2 bases and the V segment lost 4 bases, leaving 9 bases of the junction unmatched. Germline V CDR1 and CDR2: SGHRS, YFSETQ.

This chain links TRBV12-3 or TRBV12-4 with TRBJ1-6, with D maybe TRBD1 (5 bases). CDR3 length: 15 residues. The germline V and J ends were trimmed by 0 bases and 3 bases, with 6 bases remaining between them. The CDR3 spells CASSLAGVYNSPLHF. The CDR3 DNA follows: TGTGCCAGCAGTTTAGCGGGGGTCTATAATTCACCCCTCCACTTT.

This clonotype was seen ten or more times. Here the CDR3 reads CASSSLAEETQYF. CDR3 DNA sequence: TGTGCCAGCAGTTCACTAGCGGAAGAGACCCAGTACTTC. The chain is built from TRBV28 and TRBJ2-5; 8 nucleotides align to TRBD2. CDR3 size: 13 residues. The germline V gene encodes CDR1 MDHEN and CDR2 SYDVKM. Germline trimming cut 4 bases from V and 3 bases from J; bases unmatched to any gene: 1.

V is TRBV15 and J is TRBJ2-5; no firm D call. CDR3 length equals 13 residues. The germline V gene has CDR1 LNHNV and CDR2 YYDKDF (reference sequence). The germline V and J ends were trimmed by 5 bases and 2 bases, with 9 bases remaining between them. CDR3 bases: TGTGCCACCAGCGTTAACAGACAAGAGACCCAGTACTTC. Translated, it gives CATSVNRQETQYF.

This clonotype came up many times. The V call is TRBV12-3 or TRBV12-4, the J call TRBJ2-1; 13 positions agree with TRBD2. V lost 6 bases to trimming and J lost 6 bases; unmatched junction nucleotides: 5. There are 15 residues in the CDR3. The chain's CDR3 is CASRTLAGGPNEQFF. As DNA, the CDR3 is TGTGCCAGCAGAACACTAGCGGGGGGGCCCAATGAGCAGTTCTTC.

The table lists this clonotype with a few counts. The rearrangement joins TRBV28 to TRBJ2-7; 8 bases line up with TRBD2. The germline V gene has CDR1 MDHEN and CDR2 SYDVKM. The length of the CDR3 is 14 residues. With V trimmed by 5 bases and J by 2 bases, 5 bases remained unmatched. The CDR3 coding sequence is TGTGCCAGCAGTAATAGCGGGACCCCCTACGAGCAGTACTTC. Its protein is CASSNSGTPYEQYF.

This clonotype turned up a few times. The V call is TRBV14, the J call TRBJ2-3; D uncertain. The CDR3 is 13 residues long. Trimming removed 1 base from V and 6 bases from J, with 8 bases in between. Germline CDR1 reads SGHDN; CDR2 reads FVKESK. The CDR3 protein is CASSQGYRDTQYF. The CDR3 DNA reads as TGTGCCAGCAGCCAAGGGTATCGTGATACGCAGTATTTT.

To note about this clonotype: Lacking the conserved final phenylalanine or tryptophan, this CDR3 likely reflects a read error. The rearrangement uses TRBV27 and TRBJ2-2; unclear D gene. The CDR3 loop spans 17 amino acids. V dropped 5 bases and J dropped 0 bases, with 16 bases sitting between them. Germline V gene sequence: CDR1 MNHEY, CDR2 SMNVEV (reference sequence). Here the CDR3 reads CASSPLWQHPNTGELFL. CDR3 in DNA: TGTGCCAGCAGTCCTCTTTGGCAGCATCCGAACACCGGGGAGCTGTTTCTT.

This clonotype was recorded at least ten times. The rearrangement uses TRBV25-1 and TRBJ2-1, with 8 bases fitting TRBD1. V was pared by 0 bases and J by 8 bases, with 15 bases of the junction left unmatched. Germline V gene data show CDR1 as MGHDK and CDR2 as SYGVNS. The CDR3 is 18 amino acids. CDR3 region: CASSEYIIGLDRDHEQFF. In DNA form, the CDR3 reads TGTGCCAGCAGTGAATATATCATCGGCTTGGACAGGGACCATGAGCAGTTCTTC.

The table lists this clonotype with a few counts. This chain joins TRBV7-9 and TRBJ2-1; TRBD2 aligns across 7 bases. With 3 bases clipped from V and 5 bases from J, the junction kept 4 bases outside the gene matches. Germline V lookup: CDR1 SEHNR, CDR2 FQNEAQ (reference sequence). The CDR3 totals 14 residues. The CDR3 coding sequence is TGTGCCAGCAGCTTTACTAGCGAGGACAATGAGCAGTTCTTC. This sequence encodes CASSFTSEDNEQFF.

The CDR3 protein is CASGREGSTDTQYF. For the CDR3, the DNA is TGTGCCAGCGGCCGGGAGGGGAGCACAGATACGCAGTATTTT. V gene TRBV12-3 or TRBV12-4 combines with J gene TRBJ2-3; 8 nucleotides align to TRBD2. The CDR3 has 14 amino acids. J gave up 0 bases and V 8 bases, and 4 bases lay outside the gene matches.

This clonotype appeared many times. The chain has TRBV7-9 and TRBJ1-5; TRBD1 might be the D (6 bases). The CDR3 extends over 14 amino acids. The germline gives CDR1 SEHNR, CDR2 FQNEAQ (reference sequence). V was pared by 8 bases and J by 4 bases, with 15 bases between. For the CDR3, the DNA is TGTGCCAGCGCGGAAAGGGGGACGAATCAGCCCCAGCATTTT. Translating gives CASAERGTNQPQHF.

The chain joins TRBV29-1 to TRBJ2-7; D remains unclear. The CDR3 covers 13 residues. Trimming shortened V by 2 bases and J by 5 bases, and 13 bases separated the two germline ends. The V gene's germline CDR1 is SQVTM and CDR2 ANQGSEA. CDR3 nucleotides: TGCAGCGTTGAAATCGGAAGATCCGACGAGCAGTACTTC. Translated, it gives CSVEIGRSDEQYF.

The chain couples TRBV24-1 to TRBJ2-1; possibly TRBD2 for D (6 bases). The V gene's germline CDR1 is KGHDR and CDR2 SFDVKD. This CDR3 has 15 residues. Trimming removed 0 bases from V and 7 bases from J, with 12 bases in between. The CDR3 coding sequence is TGTGCCACCAGTGATTTGGGACTACTAAAGAATGAGCAGTTCTTC. Translating it yields CATSDLGLLKNEQFF.

This clonotype was picked up a small number of times. This chain uses TRBV5-1 with TRBJ1-5; weak D call: TRBD1 (5 bases). The CDR3 has 18 amino acids. Germline CDR1 reads SGHRS; CDR2 reads YFSETQ. V was shortened by 6 bases and J by 4 bases, with 26 bases between the two germline ends. This chain's CDR3 is CASIDQPVRAKENQPQHF. For the CDR3, the DNA is TGCGCCAGCATCGATCAACCGGTCAGGGCAAAGGAAAATCAGCCCCAGCATTTT.

This clonotype was recorded a few times. This chain connects TRBV3-1 to TRBJ2-6; D unclear. V was clipped by 7 bases and J by 8 bases, with 12 bases between them. Germline assignment: CDR1 LGHDT and CDR2 YNNKEL (reference sequence). This CDR3 has 13 amino acids. CDR3 DNA sequence: TGTGCCAGCATGGGTGGCCGGACCAACGTCCTGACTTTC. It codes for CASMGGRTNVLTF. The full variable domain, with the rest looked up from reference TRBV3-1 and TRBJ2-6, is DTAVSQTPKYLVTQMGNDKSIKCEQNLGHDTMYWYKQDSKKFLKIMFSYNNKELIINETVPNRFSPKSPDKAHLNLHINSLELGDSAVYFCASMGGRTNVLTFGAGSRLTVL.

The chain employs TRBV19 and TRBJ2-1; D is unclear. This CDR3 comprises 14 residues. Trimming removed 2 bases from V and 10 bases from J, with 15 bases in between. CDR1 and CDR2 from the germline V gene are LNHDA and SQIVND (reference sequence). For the CDR3, the DNA is TGTGCCAGTAGTATATATCGGACGGCAGGCGAGCAGTTCTTC. This encodes CASSIYRTAGEQFF.

This clonotype showed up many times. The chain is built from TRBV7-2 and TRBJ1-1; no reliable D call. This CDR3 has 15 amino acids. Germline lookup yields CDR1 SGHTA and CDR2 FQGNSA. V lost 1 base and J lost 0, with 9 bases in between. CDR3 nucleotides: TGTGCCAGCAGCTTAGGAGGAACCATGAACACTGAAGCTTTCTTT. Translation: CASSLGGTMNTEAFF.

The chain joins TRBV18 to TRBJ2-7, with D possibly TRBD2 on 5 matching bases. Per germline, CDR1 KGHSH and CDR2 LQKENI. V lost 0 bases, J lost 6 bases, and 15 bases lay in between. The CDR3 is 15 amino acids. For the CDR3, the DNA is TGTGCCAGCTCACCACCGGGCCAGCGGCCGGGCGAGCAGTACTTC. Translation: CASSPPGQRPGEQYF.

There are many counts of this clonotype. The V and J genes are TRBV12-3 or TRBV12-4 and TRBJ2-7, with TRBD2 matching 11 bases. The CDR3 length is 15 residues. Germline trimming cut 7 bases from V and 6 bases from J; bases unmatched to any gene: 11. The CDR3 reads CASIPLAGEVCEQYF. CDR3 DNA sequence: TGTGCCAGCATACCACTAGCGGGAGAAGTCTGCGAGCAGTACTTC.

This clonotype has just a few counts. This chain uses TRBV7-9 with TRBJ2-5, with TRBD2 matching over 8 bases. This CDR3 has 13 residues. The trim removed 5 bases at V and 7 bases at J, leaving 6 bases unmatched. Germline lookup yields CDR1 SEHNR and CDR2 FQNEAQ (reference sequence). This CDR3 is CASSSAGGRTQYF. DNA for the CDR3: TGTGCCAGCAGCAGTGCGGGGGGCCGGACCCAGTACTTC.

This rearrangement joins TRBV14 to TRBJ2-1; TRBD2 matches 12 bases. V trimming: 1 base; J trimming: 6 bases; junction bases outside the gene matches: 10. The CDR3 is made up of 18 amino acids. In germline, CDR1 is SGHDN, CDR2 FVKESK. CDR3 region: CASSQAPKTSGGINEQFF. The CDR3, as DNA: TGTGCCAGCAGCCAAGCTCCCAAGACTAGCGGGGGAATCAATGAGCAGTTCTTC.

The sample holds many counts of this clonotype. CDR3 loop: CASSGGEETQYF. The CDR3 nucleotides are TGTGCCAGCAGTGGAGGAGAAGAGACCCAGTACTTC. This chain links TRBV2 with TRBJ2-5; D is ambiguous. Germline assignment: CDR1 SNHLY and CDR2 FYNNEI. This CDR3 comprises 12 residues. V dropped 4 bases and J dropped 3 bases, with 6 bases sitting between them.

This clonotype was detected many times. The rearrangement joins TRBV7-8 to TRBJ2-6; D gene ambiguous. Germline-derived CDR1 and CDR2 are SGHVS and FQNEAQ. The CDR3 has 14 amino acids. The V and J ends lost 2 bases and 4 bases respectively, with 6 bases between them. The chain's CDR3 is CASSLLQGANVLTF. The CDR3 nucleotides are TGTGCCAGCAGCTTACTTCAGGGGGCCAACGTCCTGACTTTC.

This clonotype was seen at least ten times. V usage is TRBV7-9 and J usage is TRBJ2-5, with no clear D. Trimming stripped 5 bases from V and 5 bases from J, with 12 bases between. Germline CDR1 SEHNR, CDR2 FQNEAQ (reference sequence). The CDR3 is made up of 13 amino acids. The CDR3 DNA is TGTGCCAGCAGCCCCGTTCCAAGGGAGACCCAGTACTTC. The encoded protein is CASSPVPRETQYF.

This clonotype was counted only a few times. The gene calls are TRBV5-1 and TRBJ2-5, with 9 bases that match TRBD2. Trimming removed 2 bases from V and 4 bases from J; junction bases left unmatched: 9. The CDR3 spans 16 residues. The germline V gene encodes CDR1 SGHRS and CDR2 YFSETQ. The CDR3 here is CASSLLAGTSIETQYF. The CDR3 nucleotides are TGCGCCAGCAGCTTACTTGCCGGGACTAGCATAGAGACCCAGTACTTC.

There are many counts of this clonotype. J is TRBJ2-1 and V is TRBV6-5; unclear D gene. This CDR3 region has 17 residues. Between the trimmed V and J ends, which lost 3 bases and 6 bases, there was a span of 21 bases. Germline assignment: CDR1 MNHEY and CDR2 SVGAGI. The CDR3 sequence: CASSYTAAEDLANEQFF. DNA for the CDR3: TGTGCCAGCAGTTATACGGCAGCCGAAGACTTAGCCAATGAGCAGTTCTTC.

The J gene is TRBJ2-7, the V gene TRBV28; D call uncertain. This CDR3 has 14 amino acids. Between the trimmed V and J ends, which lost 3 bases and 4 bases, there was a span of 13 bases. Germline V gives CDR1 MDHEN, CDR2 SYDVKM. The CDR3 bases are TGTGCCAGCAGTTTTGAAGAGATAAGTTACGAGCAGTACTTC. The encoded protein is CASSFEEISYEQYF.

V is TRBV10-1 and J is TRBJ1-6, with a tentative D call TRBD1 (6 bases). CDR1 WNHNN and CDR2 SYGVQD come from the germline V gene (reference sequence). Between the trimmed V and J ends, which lost 6 bases and 5 bases, there was a span of 11 bases. The length of the CDR3 is 14 residues. The CDR3 DNA follows: TGCGCCAGCAGCCCGGACAGAAATAATTCACCCCTCCACTTT. It codes for CASSPDRNNSPLHF.